One sample yielded the 13 T cell receptor beta chains listed below, sequenced in a study of cytotoxic CD8 clonotypes in ibrutinib-treated CLL (dated by TCRdb to the early 2020s). The method behind the library was the immunoSEQ multiplex PCR assay. Imported from immuneACCESS, the table was reduced by TCRdb to in-frame sequences with V and J called. These copies leave out some clones; in studies compared against another copy, an unresolved V gene accounts for under half, and the cause of the remainder is not known. Across this sample there are approximately 24,000 clones, with approximately 81% seen only once. The ten top clones hold just under 9% of the sample. The sample here was PBMCs, taken before ibrutinib treatment. Receptors were obtained from a human donor with chronic lymphocytic leukemia.

This clone appeared a single time. This chain uses TRBV11-2 with TRBJ2-3; D possibly corresponds to TRBD2 (6 bases). Germline V lookup: CDR1 SGHAT, CDR2 FQNNGV. The CDR3 runs 13 residues. Trimming removed 1 base at V and 11 bases at J, with 13 bases between. CDR3 DNA sequence: TGTGCCAGCAGCTTAGGCGGGGCAGAGAAGCAGTATTTT. It specifies CASSLGGAEKQYF.

The chain couples TRBV25-1 to TRBJ2-1; a possible D gene is TRBD2 (5 bases). Germline CDR1 is MGHDK and CDR2 is SYGVNS. This CDR3 has 16 amino acids. V lost 4 bases and J 3 bases, leaving 16 bases between the germline ends. CDR3 in amino acids: CASSGYGVAIYNEQFF. Written as DNA, the CDR3 is TGTGCCAGCAGTGGGTATGGGGTAGCGATCTACAATGAGCAGTTCTTC.

The chain recombines TRBV15 with TRBJ2-3; D ambiguous. Germline loops: CDR1 LNHNV, CDR2 YYDKDF (reference sequence). The CDR3 loop spans 12 amino acids. Trimming pared 0 bases from V and 8 bases from J, leaving 6 bases between. The CDR3 nucleotides are TGTGCCACCAGCAGAGATGTTGGTACGCAGTATTTT. Residues: CATSRDVGTQYF.

This clone was seen more than once but under ten times. V is TRBV11-2 and J is TRBJ1-3; TRBD1 is a possible D gene (5 bases). V lost 5 bases to trimming and J lost 3 bases, with 14 bases between them. CDR3 length equals 15 residues. The germline V gene has CDR1 SGHAT and CDR2 FQNNGV. CDR3: CASSGTALGGNTIYF. CDR3 sequence (DNA): TGTGCCAGCAGCGGGACCGCGCTGGGTGGAAACACCATATATTTT.

V and J are TRBV6-1 and TRBJ2-2, with D maybe TRBD1 (5 bases). Deletions cut 3 bases from V and 2 bases from J, with 19 bases between. The germline V gene has CDR1 MNHNS and CDR2 SASEGT. CDR3 size: 18 residues. Written as DNA, the CDR3 is TGTGCCAGCAGTGATTACTTTACAGGTTGGGGAAACACCGGGGAGCTGTTTTTT. Translated: CASSDYFTGWGNTGELFF.

V is TRBV5-1 and J is TRBJ2-1; perhaps TRBD1 as D (6 bases). Trimming took off 7 bases at V and 0 bases at J, with 14 bases between the two ends. The CDR3 covers 15 residues. From germline, CDR1 is SGHRS and CDR2 YFSETQ. The CDR3 bases are TGCGCCAGCCGTCGTCAGGGGCCCTCCTACAATGAGCAGTTCTTC. It encodes CASRRQGPSYNEQFF. Full variable domain (outside the CDR3, taken from reference TRBV5-1 and TRBJ2-1): KAGVTQTPRYLIKTRGQQVTLSCSPISGHRSVSWYQQTPGQGLQFLFEYFSETQRNKGNFPGRFSGRQFSNSRSEMNVSTLELGDSALYLCASRRQGPSYNEQFFGPGTRLTVL.

The chain combines TRBV11-3 with TRBJ1-1; D gene unclear. The CDR3 spans 13 residues. Per germline, CDR1 SGHNT and CDR2 YENEEA. Trimming shortened V by 5 bases and J by 3 bases, and 10 bases separated the two germline ends. The DNA for the CDR3 is TGTGCCAGCAGCCCTTCTGGGGACACTGAAGCTTTCTTT. Amino acid sequence: CASSPSGDTEAFF.

This rearrangement joins TRBV19 to TRBJ1-2; D gene unclear. V was cut by 6 bases and J by 0 bases, with 17 bases left in between. Germline-derived CDR1 and CDR2 are LNHDA and SQIVND (reference sequence). There are 16 residues in the CDR3. CDR3 in amino acids: CASRELDGEPNYGYTF. The CDR3 nucleotides are TGTGCCAGTAGAGAACTGGACGGCGAACCTAACTATGGCTACACCTTC.

This clone was seen only once. V and J are TRBV7-3 and TRBJ2-1; 13 nucleotides line up with TRBD2. This CDR3 has 16 amino acids. V shed 4 bases and J 10 bases; nucleotides not matched to a gene: 10. The germline gives CDR1 SGHTA, CDR2 FQGTGA. CDR3 sequence (DNA): TGTGCCAGCAGCTCCGGACTAGCGGGAGCCTTAGGGGAGCAGTTCTTC. It is translated as CASSSGLAGALGEQFF.

V usage is TRBV7-9 and J usage is TRBJ2-3, with a possible D match to TRBD1 (6 bases). Germline CDR1 and CDR2: SEHNR and FQNEAQ (reference sequence). Trimming stripped 3 bases from V and 3 bases from J, with 19 bases between. The CDR3 spans 17 residues. DNA for the CDR3: TGTGCCAGCAGCTTGGGGGCGTATCGGAGAAAAACAGATACGCAGTATTTT. Its protein is CASSLGAYRRKTDTQYF.

This clone was seen only a few times. This rearrangement joins TRBV10-2 to TRBJ2-7; TRBD2 aligns across 8 bases. V dropped 2 bases and J dropped 0; count of bases not matched to a gene: 3. From germline, CDR1 is WSHSY and CDR2 SAAADI. The CDR3 length is 15 residues. CDR3: CASSELAGFSYEQYF. The CDR3 nucleotides are TGCGCCAGCAGTGAGCTAGCGGGTTTCTCCTACGAGCAGTACTTC.

In this sample, this clone turned up a few times. The rearrangement links TRBV30 to TRBJ1-3; 7 bases align to TRBD1. Per the germline V gene, CDR1 is GTSNPN and CDR2 is SVGIG (reference sequence). There are 13 residues in the CDR3. Germline trimming cut 3 bases from V and 5 bases from J; bases unmatched to any gene: 4. The DNA for the CDR3 is TGTGCCTGGAGCTTACAGGGGAGAAACACCATATATTTT. This translates into CAWSLQGRNTIYF.

This chain uses TRBV28 with TRBJ2-2; the D is unclear. V lost 3 bases and J 7 bases, leaving 9 bases between the germline ends. Germline V lookup: CDR1 MDHEN, CDR2 SYDVKM. The CDR3 is 13 residues long. The CDR3 DNA sequence: TGTGCCAGCAGTTTTATGAGGAGCGGGGAGCTGTTTTTT. Translation gives CASSFMRSGELFF.